Described below is a single T cell receptor beta chain sequence and its context. Its cognate antigen is unknown. These data are taken from a study of Graves' ophthalmopathy and Graves' hyperthyroidism. Points from the study as a whole: Blood shared most expanded thyroid clonotypes above 0.001 frequency. The model forecast ophthalmopathy progression, reaching 70.59% sensitivity and approximately 72% specificity.

Amplification of the TCR beta CDR3 regions used RNA transcripts (as template). An initial RT-PCR round employing HTBI primers preceded a second-round multiplex PCR. Each CDR3 protein is one row after TCRdb ran MiXCR on the multiplex PCR reads. Among over a million distinct CDR3 sequences listed, 35% to 45% were seen once. Per germline, CDR1 KGHDR and CDR2 SFDVKD. Between the trimmed V and J ends, which lost 4 bases and 8 bases, there was a span of 13 bases. This CDR3 spans 13 amino acids. Other autoimmune disease, uncontrolled infection, pregnancy and lactation led to exclusion. The receptor comes from an adult man with Graves' hyperthyroidism. The material sequenced was peripheral blood or thyroid tissue (not recorded which). V gene TRBV24-1 combines with J gene TRBJ1-1, with D maybe TRBD1 (5 bases). Written as DNA, the CDR3 is TGTGCCACCAGTGACTCAAGCAGGGCGGAAGCTTTCTTT. As protein: CATSDSSRAEAFF.